The 5 T cell receptor beta chains reported below all come from one sample, sequenced in a study of T cells in Graves' hyperthyroidism and ophthalmopathy. Amplified regions were TCR beta CDR3 sequences from RNA transcripts. TCR CDR3 underwent first-round RT-PCR with the HTBI primer set. TCRdb re-called the multiplex PCR reads through MiXCR, storing one row per CDR3 protein. The sample includes 40,000 to 60,000 distinct CDR3 sequences, over 40% of them seen just once. Input material: blood. These TCRs come from a woman aged 45 to 65 with Graves' ophthalmopathy.

As concerns this clonotype: Since a much larger clone is just one base distant, this may be a read error. This rearrangement joins TRBV7-9 to TRBJ2-7; 13 nucleotides agree with TRBD2. Looked up from germline, CDR1 is SEHNR and CDR2 is FQNEAQ (reference sequence). Losses at the gene ends were 4 bases for V and 4 bases for J; bases not matched to a gene: 7. The CDR3 consists of 16 residues. CDR3 amino acids: CASSSCTSGGGYEQYF. CDR3 bases: TGTGCCAGCAGCTCCTGCACTAGCGGGGGGGGTTACGAGCAGTACTTC.

This clonotype came up a few times. The V and J genes are TRBV7-8 and TRBJ1-5; no clear D. V was trimmed by 5 bases and J by 9 bases, leaving 11 bases between them. In germline, CDR1 is SGHVS, CDR2 FQNEAQ. The CDR3 is 12 residues long. The CDR3 protein is CASSPLQRPQHF. For the CDR3, the DNA is TGTGCCAGCAGCCCTCTCCAAAGGCCCCAGCATTTT.

The chain combines TRBV2 with TRBJ2-1, with TRBD2 identical over 11 bases. Trimming at V came to 4 bases and at J to 1 base, leaving 6 bases not matched to a gene. This CDR3 has 17 residues. Germline loops: CDR1 SNHLY, CDR2 FYNNEI. The DNA for the CDR3 is TGTGCCAGCAGTGGAAATAGCGGGGGGGCTTCCTACAATGAGCAGTTCTTC. This codes for CASSGNSGGASYNEQFF.

This rearrangement joins TRBV2 to TRBJ1-5; D unclear. V dropped 1 base and J dropped 7 bases, with 26 bases sitting between them. Germline V CDR1 and CDR2: SNHLY, FYNNEI. The length of the CDR3 is 19 residues. For the CDR3, the DNA is TGTGCCAGCAGTGAAGGGAGGGTAGTGGGTACTGTGAAACACCAGCCCCAGCATTTT. Translating it yields CASSEGRVVGTVKHQPQHF.

Concerning this clonotype itself: This likely comes from a read error, as the CDR3 has no conserved phenylalanine or tryptophan at its end. Because the CDR3's place on the DNA is in doubt, the DNA is left out and the CDR3 is given as listed by TCRdb. The V and J genes are TRBV3-1 and TRBJ1-1; the table names TRBD1, a call not compared with the DNA. Germline V gene lookup returns CDR1 LGHDT and CDR2 YNNKEL (reference sequence). The CDR3 is made up of 15 amino acids, end residues included. The CDR3 here is CASSHRDRGRTEAFL.